The clone carrying this TCR beta chain was found many times. What it binds is not known. TCRdb independently ran MiXCR on the multiplex PCR reads; one entry per CDR3 protein. The table lists fewer than 140,000 distinct CDR3 sequences, about 30% of them singletons. Germline trimming cut 5 bases from V and 1 base from J; bases unmatched to any gene: 3. The CDR3 totals 14 residues. Germline V gene sequence: CDR1 SEHNR, CDR2 FQNEAQ (reference sequence). This sample was included in a study of breast tumors, draining lymph nodes, adjacent tissues. Overall study findings and caveats: Data fit most tumor T cells coming from lymph node, expanding in tumor.

The lymph nodes were axillary draining lymph nodes from breast cancer patients. The clonotype originates from a female donor with breast cancer. Some clones in this sample may be carry-over from other donors' samples. Sequences were obtained from axillary lymph node tissue. V is TRBV7-9 and J is TRBJ2-5; 8 positions agree with TRBD1. The CDR3 spells CASSPGQAQETQYF. CDR3 nucleotides: TGTGCCAGCAGCCCGGGACAGGCCCAAGAGACCCAGTACTTC.